What follows are 11 T cell receptor beta chains derived from one specimen sequenced in a study of STAT5B mutations in CD4+ large granular lymphocyte leukemia. Produced via immunoSEQ multiplex PCR; TCRdb's table is partial and in-frame only. The data hold approximately 30,000 clones, with approximately 82% observed a single time. The sequencing input was CD4+ T cells from blood buffy coats. The receptors here all came from a human donor in good health.

The chain is built from TRBV5-4 and TRBJ1-6; D may be TRBD1 (5 bases). CDR3 length: 14 amino acids. V shed 7 bases and J shed 7 bases, with 15 bases lying between them. Germline V CDR1 and CDR2: SGHNT, YYREEE (reference sequence). CDR3 DNA: TGTGCCAGCGGGGGAGAGGGGTACAATTCACCCCTCCACTTT. It codes for CASGGEGYNSPLHF.

This sequence joins TRBV29-1 and TRBJ1-1; D not certain. Germline V gene sequence: CDR1 SQVTM, CDR2 ANQGSEA. The CDR3 contains 11 residues. CDR3 coding DNA: TGCACCGCGACCCAGAACACTGAAGCTTTCTTT. This translates into CTATQNTEAFF.

The chain is built from TRBV29-1 and TRBJ1-5, with a tentative D call TRBD1 (5 bases). The CDR3 is made up of 13 amino acids. V was pared by 2 bases and J by 7 bases, with 12 bases between. Germline V gene lookup returns CDR1 SQVTM and CDR2 ANQGSEA. CDR3 sequence reads: CSVEFRVGQPQHF. CDR3 sequence (DNA): TGCAGCGTTGAATTCAGGGTGGGCCAGCCCCAGCATTTT.

This chain links TRBV18 with TRBJ2-1, with 15 bases aligning to TRBD2. The germline CDR1 and CDR2 sequences are KGHSH and LQKENI. The CDR3 runs to 18 residues. The V gene end was trimmed by 8 bases and the J gene end by 1 base; junction bases not matched to a gene: 9. The DNA of the CDR3 is TGTGCCAGCAAGCCTGGGACTAGCGGGAGGAAATCCTACAATGAGCAGTTCTTC. Translated, it gives CASKPGTSGRKSYNEQFF.

This rearrangement joins TRBV10-2 to TRBJ2-7, with D perhaps matching TRBD1 or TRBD2 (5 bases each). Germline CDR1 WSHSY, CDR2 SAAADI. The CDR3 is 15 amino acids. V lost 0 bases to trimming and J lost 3 bases, with 12 bases between them. The CDR3 DNA follows: TGCGCCAGCAGTGAGTCTCGGGGCAGTTACTACGAGCAGTACTTC. Translated, it gives CASSESRGSYYEQYF.

The rearrangement joins TRBV7-6 to TRBJ2-5; TRBD2 matches 11 bases. The CDR3 has 13 residues. Per the germline V gene, CDR1 is SGHVS and CDR2 is FNYEAQ. V shed 11 bases, J shed 5 bases, and the junction held 7 bases outside the gene matches. The CDR3 reads CALGLAGGETQYF. CDR3 DNA sequence: TGTGCCCTCGGGTTAGCGGGAGGGGAGACCCAGTACTTC.

The chain joins TRBV18 to TRBJ2-2, with 8 bases matching TRBD2. Losses at the gene ends were 3 bases for V and 1 base for J; bases not matched to a gene: 4. Germline values: CDR1 KGHSH, CDR2 LQKENI. The CDR3 loop spans 16 amino acids. CDR3 amino acids: CASSPRGGWNTGELFF. CDR3 nucleotide sequence: TGTGCCAGCTCACCTCGGGGGGGCTGGAACACCGGGGAGCTGTTTTTT.

This chain uses TRBV5-8 with TRBJ1-6; D unresolved. This CDR3 region has 11 residues. Trimming left V 6 bases short and J 14 bases short, with 12 bases between. From germline, CDR1 is SGHTS and CDR2 YDEGEE. CDR3 DNA: TGTGCCAGCACCCTCTCCTCGACCCTCCACTTT. Translated: CASTLSSTLHF.

The genes are TRBV21-1 and TRBJ2-1; the D call in the table, TRBD2, was not verified against the DNA. TRBV21-1 is described as a pseudogene. This CDR3 spans 17 amino acids. This CDR3 is CASSKGASGGAGDEQFF. DNA for the CDR3: TGTGCCAGCAGCAAAGGGGCTAGCGGGGGGGCCGGCGATGAGCAGTTCTTC.

V is TRBV14 and J is TRBJ2-7, with unresolved D. Per the germline V gene, CDR1 is SGHDN and CDR2 is FVKESK. V gave up 3 bases and J gave up 0 bases, with 15 bases separating them. CDR3 length equals 16 residues. The CDR3 DNA is TGTGCCAGCAGCCATACACAGTCAGGCCTCTCCTACGAGCAGTACTTC. Translation: CASSHTQSGLSYEQYF.

This chain joins TRBV5-4 and TRBJ2-7, with D uncertain. The germline gives CDR1 SGHNT, CDR2 YYREEE (reference sequence). This CDR3 contains 15 residues. Deletions cut 4 bases from V and 2 bases from J, with 16 bases between. The CDR3, as DNA: TGTGCCAGCAGCAAAGGTGGTAGCAGCACCTACGAGCAGTACTTC. Amino acids: CASSKGGSSTYEQYF.